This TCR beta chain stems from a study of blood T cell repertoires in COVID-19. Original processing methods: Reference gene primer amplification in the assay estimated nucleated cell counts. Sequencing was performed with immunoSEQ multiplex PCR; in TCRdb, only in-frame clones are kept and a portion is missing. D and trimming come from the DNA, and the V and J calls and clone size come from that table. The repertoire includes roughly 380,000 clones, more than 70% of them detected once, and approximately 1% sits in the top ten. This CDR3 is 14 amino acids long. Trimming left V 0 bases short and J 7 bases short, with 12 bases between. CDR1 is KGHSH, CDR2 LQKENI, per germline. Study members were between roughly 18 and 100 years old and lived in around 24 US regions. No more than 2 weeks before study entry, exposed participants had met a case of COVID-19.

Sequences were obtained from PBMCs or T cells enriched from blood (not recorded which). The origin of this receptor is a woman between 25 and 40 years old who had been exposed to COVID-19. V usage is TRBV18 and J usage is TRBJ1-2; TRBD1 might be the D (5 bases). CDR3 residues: CASSPPHGDFGYTF. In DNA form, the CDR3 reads TGTGCCAGCTCACCACCGCACGGGGACTTTGGCTACACCTTC.